What follows is one T cell receptor (beta chain) and its context. Its specificity is not known. There were no recent acute infections or vaccinations among the donors, who were healthy HIV-negative adults. Naive CD45RA+ and memory CD45RA-negative subsets were split from CD4+ cells. This sample stems from a study of shared clonotypes between healthy human individuals. The wider study: The study drew on a couple of women and a few men aged 18 to 49 as donors. Points from the study as a whole: Among the subsets, naive ones generally showed larger estimated richness than memory ones.

V lost 2 bases and J lost 0, with 7 bases in between. The CDR3 consists of 14 residues. Germline loops: CDR1 SGHVS, CDR2 FQNEAQ. Clones were read by immunoSEQ multiplex PCR, and TCRdb kept only the in-frame ones, dropping some. Among around 240,000 clones listed, under 80% were seen once. Sequences were obtained from memory CD4+ T cells sorted from blood. Noted subset: CD45RA-negative fraction. The clonotype was recovered from a man younger than 40 in good health. The genes are TRBV7-8 and TRBJ2-5; tentatively, D is TRBD1 or TRBD2 (5 bases each). This CDR3 is CASSLTGHQETQYF. DNA of the CDR3: TGTGCCAGCAGCTTAACGGGACACCAAGAGACCCAGTACTTC. The complete variable domain, with remaining parts taken from reference TRBV7-8 and TRBJ2-5, reads GAGVSQSPRYKVAKRGQDVALRCDPISGHVSLFWYQQALGQGPEFLTYFQNEAQLDKSGLPSDRFFAERPEGSVSTLKIQRTQQEDSAVYLCASSLTGHQETQYFGPGTRLLVL.